This is a list of T cell receptor beta chains from one sample in a study of kidney transplant recipient with SARS-CoV-2 infection. TCRdb used MiXCR to reprocess the reads, holding one entry per CDR3 protein. The repertoire consists of under 300,000 distinct CDR3 sequences, with around 28% occurring once and the leading ten covering roughly 7%. The sample was a blood sample, taken at baseline and on day 111 from a kidney transplant recipient. These receptors were collected from a male patient in his 30s who had COVID-19 and was a kidney transplant recipient. Some T cells may possibly be graft donor cells. CDR3s include the opening cysteine and the closing phenylalanine or tryptophan. The D gene is left open where the match is weak. Rows give clone size only sometimes, using once, few, many, or a class for an expanded clone.

d_call	j_call	v_call	clone_size	cdr3_nt	cdr3_aa
NA	TRBJ1-5	TRBV6-2/TRBV6-3	many	TGTGCCAGCAGGGACGGATATAGCAATCAGCCCCAGCATTTT	CASRDGYSNQPQHF
NA	TRBJ1-2	TRBV6-4	NA	TGTGCCAGCAGTAGGCGGACCTCACACGGAAAGACCTATGGCTACACCTTC	CASSRRTSHGKTYGYTF
NA	TRBJ1-2	TRBV23-1	many	TGCGCCAGCAGTGAGTGGAAGCTACGCAGAAAGACCTATGGCTACACCTTC	CASSEWKLRRKTYGYTF
NA	TRBJ1-6	TRBV9	many	TGTGCCAGCAGCGGCCCTCAAAATTCACCCCTCCACTTT	CASSGPQNSPLHF
NA	TRBJ1-2	TRBV7-6	many	TGTGCCAGCAGCCTAATGGGTGAATCTCGAAAGACCTATGGCTACACCTTC	CASSLMGESRKTYGYTF
NA	TRBJ1-2	TRBV15	many	TGTGCCACCAGCATTGATGGAAGGTGTGGAAAGACCTATGGCTACACCTTC	CATSIDGRCGKTYGYTF
NA	TRBJ2-3	TRBV7-2	many	TGTGCCAGCAGCTTAGGGAGAGAATATACGCAGTATTTT	CASSLGREYTQYF
NA	TRBJ1-2	TRBV5-5	NA	TGTGTCAGCTTCATCGTTGTCTCGCGAAAGACCTATGGCTACACCTTC	CVSFIVVSRKTYGYTF
NA	TRBJ2-7	TRBV15	many	TGTGCCACCAGCAGAGATCTTGGGGCAACCTACGAGCAGTACTTC	CATSRDLGATYEQYF
TRBD1	TRBJ2-6	TRBV7-9	NA	TGTGCCAGCAGCTCCTCAGTGACAGGGGATTTATCTGGGGCCAACGTCCTGAGTTTC	CASSSSVTGDLSGANVLSF
TRBD1	TRBJ1-5	TRBV2	many	TGTGCCAGCAGGCCACAGGGGTCGAGTGGCAATCAGCCCCAGCATTTT	CASRPQGSSGNQPQHF
NA	TRBJ2-2	TRBV20-1	many	TGCAGTGCTAGAGGATTTGGGGGTCGGACCGGGGAGCTGTTTTTT	CSARGFGGRTGELFF
NA	TRBJ1-4	TRBV15	many	TGTGCCACCAGCAGAGATGTCATCCAAGAAAAACTGTTTTTT	CATSRDVIQEKLFF
NA	TRBJ2-1	TRBV3-2	few	TGTGCCAGCAGCCAAAGGGGCTCCTACAATGAGCAGTTCTTC	CASSQRGSYNEQFF
NA	TRBJ1-4	TRBV4-3	many	TGCGCCAGCAGCCAAGACCGGCAAGGCTGGAGTGAAAAACTGTTTTTT	CASSQDRQGWSEKLFF
NA	TRBJ1-2	TRBV7-8	NA	TGTGCCGGCAGCTCAGAAGGGTTTACCCGAAAGACCTATGGCTACACCTTC	CAGSSEGFTRKTYGYTF
NA	TRBJ1-1	TRBV27	many	TGTGCCAGCAGTTTATTTCGTCCAGGGAAATTCACTGAAGCTTTCTTT	CASSLFRPGKFTEAFF
NA	TRBJ1-2	TRBV9	many	TGTGCCAGCGGCCAGTTGTACTCAAGAAAGACCTATGGCTACACCTTC	CASGQLYSRKTYGYTF
NA	TRBJ1-2	TRBV29-1	many	TGCAGCGTCCTAGGTTCTAACTATGGCTACACCTTC	CSVLGSNYGYTF
NA	TRBJ1-1	TRBV20-1	NA	TGCAGTGCTAGCCCGGGAATGCGGGGATCGACTGAAGCTTTCTTT	CSASPGMRGSTEAFF
NA	TRBJ2-5	TRBV27	NA	TGTGCCAGCAGTTTGTCTCGGACACAAGAGACCCAGTACTTC	CASSLSRTQETQYF
NA	TRBJ2-1	TRBV2	few	TGTGCCAGCATTAGAAGGGAGAGCTCCTACAATGAGCAGTTCTTC	CASIRRESSYNEQFF
NA	TRBJ1-4	TRBV18	many	TGTGCCAGCTCACGACAGCCAACTAATGAAAAACTGTTTTTT	CASSRQPTNEKLFF
NA	TRBJ1-2	TRBV10-1	many	TGCGCCAGCAGTGCCAGGGCAAGATCGCGAAAGACCTATGGCTACACCTTC	CASSARARSRKTYGYTF
TRBD1	TRBJ1-2	TRBV25-1	NA	TGTGCCAGCAGTGAAAGGGCCAGGGGGCTAGGCTACACCTTC	CASSERARGLGYTF
NA	TRBJ1-1	TRBV7-2	many	TGTGCCAGCAGCCGAGGGGTTCTGGGCACTGAAGCTTTCTTT	CASSRGVLGTEAFF
NA	TRBJ1-3	TRBV30	many	TGTGCCTGGATATGGGCGGGTGGAAACACCATATATTTT	CAWIWAGGNTIYF
NA	TRBJ2-6	TRBV10-3	many	TGTGCCATCAGCGCGACTAGCTCTGGGGCCAACGTCCTGACTTTC	CAISATSSGANVLTF
NA	TRBJ1-2	TRBV10-3	NA	TGTGCCATCAGTGAGTCGGACCTCTATGGCTACACCTTC	CAISESDLYGYTF